These T cell receptor beta chains were read from a single sample in a study of cytomegalovirus exposure and HLA in healthy donors. TCRdb keeps only in-frame clones here, not all; method: immunoSEQ multiplex PCR. The data show 140,000 to 150,000 clones, approximately 80% seen once. What was sequenced was PBMCs. The origin of the receptors is a man in his forties in good health and CMV-seronegative. The CDR3 runs from the conserved cysteine through the conserved F or W. D genes are given only for firm matches. Expanded clones are given a class, and other clones once, few, many or no size at all.

J,D,V,size,CDR3,DNA
TRBJ1-3,.,TRBV7-9,.,CASRPLDGPGGNTIYF,TGTGCCAGCAGGCCACTAGATGGCCCCGGGGGAAACACCATATATTTT
TRBJ2-2,TRBD2,TRBV6-5,.,CASRNSGGVGELFF,TGTGCCAGCAGGAATAGCGGGGGGGTCGGGGAGCTGTTTTTT
TRBJ1-2,.,TRBV10-3,.,CAISFAPTLSDGYTF,TGTGCCATCAGTTTTGCCCCCACGCTTAGTGATGGCTACACCTTC
TRBJ2-1,TRBD1,TRBV5-1,.,CASSSSPGQPYNEQFF,TGCGCCAGCAGCTCCAGTCCGGGACAGCCGTACAATGAGCAGTTCTTC
TRBJ2-7,TRBD2,TRBV2,.,CASRGGRASDEQYF,TGTGCCAGCAGAGGTGGGAGGGCGAGCGACGAGCAGTACTTC
TRBJ2-7,TRBD2,TRBV4-3,.,CASSQDDRGVYEQYF,TGCGCCAGCAGCCAAGATGATCGGGGGGTCTACGAGCAGTACTTC
TRBJ2-5,TRBD1,TRBV15,.,CATSTRTGQETQYF,TGTGCCACCAGCACCCGGACAGGCCAAGAGACCCAGTACTTC
TRBJ2-1,TRBD2,TRBV7-8,once,CASSLVGTSGRNNEQFF,TGTGCCAGCAGCTTAGTTGGGACTAGCGGGCGAAACAATGAGCAGTTCTTC
TRBJ2-5,.,TRBV19,.,CASSIGPGVQETQYF,TGTGCCAGTAGTATAGGTCCGGGAGTCCAAGAGACCCAGTACTTC
TRBJ2-5,TRBD2,TRBV7-2,.,CASSLGGPGGPFETQYF,TGTGCCAGCAGCTTAGGGGGTCCGGGGGGGCCGTTTGAGACCCAGTACTTC
TRBJ2-7,.,TRBV4-2,once,CASSHGGASYEQYF,TGTGCCAGCAGCCACGGCGGGGCCTCCTACGAGCAGTACTTC
TRBJ1-1,.,TRBV4-2,once,CASSQESTVRAFF,TGTGCCAGCAGCCAAGAATCGACGGTGCGGGCTTTCTTT
TRBJ2-5,.,TRBV5-4,.,CASSPRTGSFLQETQYF,TGTGCCAGCAGCCCGCGGACGGGGAGCTTCCTCCAAGAGACCCAGTACTTC
TRBJ2-2,TRBD2,TRBV2,.,CASSPSTGGLGELFF,TGTGCCAGCAGCCCCTCGACCGGGGGGTTGGGGGAGCTGTTTTTT
TRBJ2-2,.,TRBV6-5,.,CASRPASANTGELFF,TGTGCCAGCAGACCTGCTAGCGCGAACACCGGGGAGCTGTTTTTT
TRBJ1-3,.,TRBV5-1,few,CASSLGGRDTIYF,TGCGCCAGCAGCTTGGGGGGCAGAGACACCATATATTTT
TRBJ2-2,.,TRBV19,.,CASSIRGGELFF,TGTGCCAGTAGTATAAGAGGCGGGGAGCTGTTTTTT
TRBJ1-5,TRBD1,TRBV2,.,CASNPDRANQPQHF,TGTGCCAGCAATCCGGACAGGGCAAATCAGCCCCAGCATTTT
TRBJ1-1,.,TRBV5-1,.,CASSGTVGGTEAFF,TGCGCCAGCAGCGGCACCGTCGGGGGCACTGAAGCTTTCTTT
TRBJ2-5,.,TRBV28,.,CASTDLNGDRETQYF,TGTGCCAGTACAGATCTTAACGGGGATAGAGAGACCCAGTACTTC
TRBJ2-7,.,TRBV4-1,medium-sized,CASSQGAGPSYEQYF,TGCGCCAGCAGCCAAGGGGCGGGCCCCTCCTACGAGCAGTACTTC
TRBJ1-2,.,TRBV7-3,.,CASSLTGPLGGYTF,TGTGCCAGCAGTTTAACGGGGCCCTTAGGGGGCTACACCTTC
TRBJ2-7,TRBD1,TRBV6-6,.,CASSQGKGQNSYEQYF,TGTGCCAGCAGTCAAGGAAAGGGACAGAACTCCTACGAGCAGTACTTC
TRBJ2-7,.,TRBV7-9,.,CASSDRYVEQYF,TGTGCCAGCAGCGATAGATACGTCGAGCAGTACTTC
TRBJ2-7,.,TRBV6-1,.,CASREEWREQYF,TGTGCCAGCAGAGAGGAGTGGCGCGAGCAGTACTTC
TRBJ1-3,.,TRBV4-1,few,CASSHVDSVSGNTIYF,TGCGCCAGCAGCCACGTAGACAGCGTCTCTGGAAACACCATATATTTT
TRBJ2-5,TRBD2,TRBV4-2,.,CASSQGLAGGQETQYF,TGTGCCAGCAGCCAAGGACTAGCGGGGGGACAAGAGACCCAGTACTTC
TRBJ1-1,.,TRBV30,few,CAWSLGTQAFF,TGTGCCTGGAGTCTAGGAACGCAAGCTTTCTTT
TRBJ1-1,.,TRBV6-1,few,CASLEVLGEAFF,TGTGCCAGCCTCGAGGTTCTAGGAGAAGCTTTCTTT
TRBJ1-2,.,TRBV19,.,CASSIGHPSGYGYTF,TGTGCCAGTAGTATAGGACATCCATCGGGGTATGGCTACACCTTC
TRBJ1-6,TRBD1,TRBV19,.,CASSTRTGWSPLHF,TGTGCCAGTAGTACCCGGACAGGGTGGTCACCCCTCCACTTT
TRBJ1-5,.,TRBV7-8,.,CASSLDSYSNQPQHF,TGTGCCAGCAGCTTAGACAGTTATAGCAATCAGCCCCAGCATTTT
TRBJ1-1,TRBD1,TRBV28,.,CASSLKQGYTEAFF,TGTGCCAGCAGTTTGAAACAGGGGTACACTGAAGCTTTCTTT
TRBJ1-1,TRBD1,TRBV25-1,.,CASSTGTALKYEAFF,TGTGCCAGCAGTACCGGGACAGCACTGAAGTATGAAGCTTTCTTT
TRBJ1-5,.,TRBV27,.,CVSSLMGTSGGSNQPQHF,TGTGTCAGCAGTTTAATGGGGACATCAGGCGGGAGCAATCAGCCCCAGCATTTT
TRBJ2-1,.,TRBV5-4,.,CASSSGLDEQFF,TGTGCCAGCAGCTCTGGACTCGATGAGCAGTTCTTC
TRBJ2-2,TRBD2,TRBV7-2,.,CASSLMGLEAGELFF,TGTGCCAGCAGCTTAATGGGACTAGAAGCCGGGGAGCTGTTTTTT
TRBJ2-1,.,TRBV4-2,.,CASSAPRGSYNEQFF,TGTGCCAGCAGCGCCCCTCGGGGGTCCTACAATGAGCAGTTCTTC
TRBJ2-3,TRBD2,TRBV7-2,.,CASSLSPPSGGVADTQYF,TGTGCCAGCAGCTTATCACCCCCTAGCGGGGGGGTCGCAGATACGCAGTATTTT
TRBJ1-1,TRBD1,TRBV7-3,.,CASSLTRGDRGLTEAFF,TGTGCCAGCAGCTTAACGAGGGGGGACAGGGGGCTCACTGAAGCTTTCTTT
TRBJ1-5,TRBD1,TRBV5-6,.,CASSSDRVQPQHF,TGTGCCAGCAGCTCGGACAGGGTTCAGCCCCAGCATTTT
TRBJ1-5,TRBD1,TRBV19,.,CASSTSRQGGNQPQHF,TGTGCCAGTAGTACCTCTCGACAGGGAGGCAATCAGCCCCAGCATTTT
TRBJ1-3,.,TRBV7-2,.,CASSLDWARSGNTIYF,TGTGCCAGCAGCTTAGATTGGGCCCGCTCTGGAAACACCATATATTTT
TRBJ2-7,TRBD1,TRBV6-1,.,CASRGGGTGTYEQYF,TGTGCCAGCAGGGGGGGCGGGACAGGGACCTACGAGCAGTACTTC
TRBJ1-5,TRBD1,TRBV27,.,CASSLRQGYSNQPQHF,TGTGCCAGCAGTTTACGACAGGGATATAGCAATCAGCCCCAGCATTTT
TRBJ2-5,.,TRBV21-1,.,CASSKDPYQETQYF,TGTGCCAGCAGCAAAGATCCGTACCAAGAGACCCAGTACTTC
TRBJ2-7,.,TRBV7-2,few,CASSLDRGGYEQYF,TGTGCCAGCAGCTTGGATAGGGGGGGGTACGAGCAGTACTTC
TRBJ2-7,TRBD2,TRBV27,.,CASSSLLWGLAGTTSYEQYF,TGTGCCAGCAGTTCCCTATTGTGGGGACTAGCGGGGACGACCTCCTACGAGCAGTACTTC
TRBJ2-5,TRBD2,TRBV7-2,.,CASSLALSGGAWETQYF,TGTGCCAGCAGCTTAGCTCTTAGCGGGGGGGCCTGGGAGACCCAGTACTTC
TRBJ1-4,TRBD1,TRBV7-9,few,CASSLTGTGGEKLFF,TGTGCCAGCAGTCTGACCGGGACAGGGGGTGAAAAACTGTTTTTT
TRBJ1-6,.,TRBV30,.,CAWAKEIAPNSPLHF,TGTGCCTGGGCGAAAGAGATAGCCCCTAATTCACCCCTCCACTTT